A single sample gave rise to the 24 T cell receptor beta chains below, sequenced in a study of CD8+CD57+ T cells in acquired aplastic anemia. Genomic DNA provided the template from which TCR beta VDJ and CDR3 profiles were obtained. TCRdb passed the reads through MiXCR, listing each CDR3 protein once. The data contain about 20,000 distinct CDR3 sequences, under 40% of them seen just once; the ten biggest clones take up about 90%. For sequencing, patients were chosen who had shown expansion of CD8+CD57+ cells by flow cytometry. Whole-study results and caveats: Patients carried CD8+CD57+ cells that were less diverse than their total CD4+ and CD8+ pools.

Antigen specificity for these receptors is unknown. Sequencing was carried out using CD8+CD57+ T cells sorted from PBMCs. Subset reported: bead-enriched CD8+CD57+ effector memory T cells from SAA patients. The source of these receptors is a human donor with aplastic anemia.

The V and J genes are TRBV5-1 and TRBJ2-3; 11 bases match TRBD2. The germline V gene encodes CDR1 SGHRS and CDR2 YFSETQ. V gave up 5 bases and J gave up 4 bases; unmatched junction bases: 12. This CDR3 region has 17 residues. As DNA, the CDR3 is TGCGCCAGCAGTTTATCCTCCGGGACTAGCGGCTCAGATACGCAGTATTTT. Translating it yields CASSLSSGTSGSDTQYF.

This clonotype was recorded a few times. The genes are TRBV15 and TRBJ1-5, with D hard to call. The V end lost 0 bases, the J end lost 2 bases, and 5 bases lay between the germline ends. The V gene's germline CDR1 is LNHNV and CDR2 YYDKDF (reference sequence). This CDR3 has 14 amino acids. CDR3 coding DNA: TGTGCCACCAGCAGAGATCGGGGCAATCAGCCCCAGCATTTT. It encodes CATSRDRGNQPQHF. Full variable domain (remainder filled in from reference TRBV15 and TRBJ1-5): DAMVIQNPRYQVTQFGKPVTLSCSQTLNHNVMYWYQQKSSQAPKLLFHYYDKDFNNEADTPDNFQSRRPNTSFCFLDIRSPGLGDTAMYLCATSRDRGNQPQHFGDGTRLSIL.

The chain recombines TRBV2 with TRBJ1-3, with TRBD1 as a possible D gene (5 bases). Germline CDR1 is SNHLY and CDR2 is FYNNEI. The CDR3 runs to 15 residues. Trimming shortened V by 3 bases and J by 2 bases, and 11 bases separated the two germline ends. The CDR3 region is CASSDSGTAGNTIYF. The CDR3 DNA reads TGTGCCAGCAGTGATTCCGGGACTGCTGGAAACACCATATATTTT.

The CDR3 loop is CSARRLAGGAYNEQFF. CDR3 DNA: TGCAGTGCACGACGACTAGCGGGAGGGGCCTACAATGAGCAGTTCTTC. The rearrangement uses TRBV20-1 and TRBJ2-1; 14 nucleotides line up with TRBD2. The J segment lost 2 bases and the V segment lost 6 bases, leaving 6 bases of the junction unmatched. The CDR3 extends over 16 amino acids. CDR1 is DFQATT and CDR2 is SNEGSKA in the germline V gene (reference sequence).

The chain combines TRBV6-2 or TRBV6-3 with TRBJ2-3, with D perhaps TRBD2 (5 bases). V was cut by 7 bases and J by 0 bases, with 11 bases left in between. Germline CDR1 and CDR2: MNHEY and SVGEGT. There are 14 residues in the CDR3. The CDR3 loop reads CASKRPSSTDTQYF. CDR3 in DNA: TGTGCCAGCAAGCGGCCTTCTAGCACAGATACGCAGTATTTT.

CDR3 protein: CASSGTSGEITDTQYF. As DNA, the CDR3 is TGTGCCAGCAGTGGGACTAGCGGGGAGATCACAGATACGCAGTATTTT. The V gene is TRBV2, the J gene TRBJ2-3; 12 bases agree with TRBD2. Trimming cost V 4 bases and J 2 bases; bases outside gene matches: 4. CDR1 SNHLY and CDR2 FYNNEI come from the germline V gene. This CDR3 is 16 amino acids long.

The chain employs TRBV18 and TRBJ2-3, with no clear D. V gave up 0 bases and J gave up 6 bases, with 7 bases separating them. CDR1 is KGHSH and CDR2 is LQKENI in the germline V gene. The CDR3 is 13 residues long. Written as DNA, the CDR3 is TGTGCCAGCTCACCACCGTCTGAGGATACGCAGTATTTT. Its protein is CASSPPSEDTQYF.

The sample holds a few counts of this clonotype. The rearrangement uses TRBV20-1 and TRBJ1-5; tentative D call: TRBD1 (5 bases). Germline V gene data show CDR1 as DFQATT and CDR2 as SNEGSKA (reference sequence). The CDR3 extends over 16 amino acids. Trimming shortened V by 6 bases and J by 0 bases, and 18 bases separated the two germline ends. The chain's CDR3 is CSAITGTSNSNQPQHF. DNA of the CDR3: TGCAGTGCCATTACCGGGACCTCCAATAGCAATCAGCCCCAGCATTTT.

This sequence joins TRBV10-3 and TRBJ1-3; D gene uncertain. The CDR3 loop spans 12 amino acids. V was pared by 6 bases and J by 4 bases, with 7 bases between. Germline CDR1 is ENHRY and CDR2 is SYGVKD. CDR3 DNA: TGTGCCATCAGGTTCGGGGGAAACACCATATATTTT. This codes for CAIRFGGNTIYF.

For the CDR3, the DNA is TGTGCCAGCAGCTTACAGGGGGGGCGGAAAAACATTCAGTACTTC. Translating gives CASSLQGGRKNIQYF. The chain has TRBV7-8 and TRBJ2-4; D is tentatively TRBD1 or TRBD2 (7 bases each). The germline V and J ends were trimmed by 2 bases and 4 bases, with 12 bases remaining between them. This CDR3 comprises 15 residues. Germline V gene lookup returns CDR1 SGHVS and CDR2 FQNEAQ.

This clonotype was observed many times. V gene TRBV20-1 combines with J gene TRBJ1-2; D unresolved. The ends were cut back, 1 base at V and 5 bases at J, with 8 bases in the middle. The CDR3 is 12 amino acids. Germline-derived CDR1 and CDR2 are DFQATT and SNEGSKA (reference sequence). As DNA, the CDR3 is TGCAGTGCTAGAGTGGACGGGTATGGCTACACCTTC. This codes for CSARVDGYGYTF.

In nucleotides, the CDR3 is TGCAGTGCTAGGAACAGGGAGACCTACGAGCAGTACTTC. Encoded protein: CSARNRETYEQYF. The gene calls are TRBV20-1 and TRBJ2-7; perhaps TRBD1 as D (6 bases). The CDR3 extends over 13 amino acids. Germline CDR1 reads DFQATT; CDR2 reads SNEGSKA (reference sequence). V dropped 3 bases and J dropped 2 bases, with 11 bases sitting between them.

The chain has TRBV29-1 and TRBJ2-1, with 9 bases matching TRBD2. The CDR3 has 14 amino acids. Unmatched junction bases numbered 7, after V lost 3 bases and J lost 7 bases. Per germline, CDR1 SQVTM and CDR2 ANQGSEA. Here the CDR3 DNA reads TGCAGCGTTGAGTGGGGGCTAGCGGGAAATGAGCAGTTCTTC. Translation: CSVEWGLAGNEQFF.

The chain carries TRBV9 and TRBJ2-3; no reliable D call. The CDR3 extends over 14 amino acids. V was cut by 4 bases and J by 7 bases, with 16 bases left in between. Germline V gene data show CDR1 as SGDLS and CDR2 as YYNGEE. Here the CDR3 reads CASSPVITGYTQYF. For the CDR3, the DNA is TGTGCCAGCAGCCCCGTTATCACCGGCTATACGCAGTATTTT.

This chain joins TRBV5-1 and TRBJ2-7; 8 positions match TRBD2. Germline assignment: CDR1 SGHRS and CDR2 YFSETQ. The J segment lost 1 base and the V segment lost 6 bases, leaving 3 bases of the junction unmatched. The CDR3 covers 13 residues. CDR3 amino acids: CASTAGESYEQYF. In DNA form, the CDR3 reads TGCGCCAGCACAGCGGGAGAGTCCTACGAGCAGTACTTC.

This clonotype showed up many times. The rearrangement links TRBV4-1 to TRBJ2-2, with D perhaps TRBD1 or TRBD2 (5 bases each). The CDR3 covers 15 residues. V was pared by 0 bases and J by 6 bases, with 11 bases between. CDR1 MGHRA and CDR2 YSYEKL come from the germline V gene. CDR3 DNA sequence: TGCGCCAGCAGCCAAGATGGGGGAAGTTCCGGGGAGCTGTTTTTT. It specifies CASSQDGGSSGELFF.

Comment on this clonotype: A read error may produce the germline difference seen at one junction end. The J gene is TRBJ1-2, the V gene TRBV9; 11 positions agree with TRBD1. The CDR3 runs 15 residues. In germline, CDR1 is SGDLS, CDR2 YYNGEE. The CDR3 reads CVSSSDRGPDYGYTF. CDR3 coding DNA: TGTGTCAGCAGCTCGGACAGGGGGCCTGACTATGGCTACACCTTC.

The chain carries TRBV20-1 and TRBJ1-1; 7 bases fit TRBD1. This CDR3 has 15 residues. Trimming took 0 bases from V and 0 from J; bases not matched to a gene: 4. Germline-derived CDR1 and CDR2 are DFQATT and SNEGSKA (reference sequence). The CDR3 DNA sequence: TGCAGTGCTAGAGATCAGGGGGAGATGAACACTGAAGCTTTCTTT. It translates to CSARDQGEMNTEAFF.

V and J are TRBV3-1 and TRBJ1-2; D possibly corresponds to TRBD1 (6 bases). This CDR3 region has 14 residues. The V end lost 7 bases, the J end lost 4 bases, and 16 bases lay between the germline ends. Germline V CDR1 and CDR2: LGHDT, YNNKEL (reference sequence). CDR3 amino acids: CASTSRDTIYGYTF. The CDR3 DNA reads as TGTGCCAGCACCTCACGGGACACCATCTATGGCTACACCTTC. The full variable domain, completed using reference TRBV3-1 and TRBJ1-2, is DTAVSQTPKYLVTQMGNDKSIKCEQNLGHDTMYWYKQDSKKFLKIMFSYNNKELIINETVPNRFSPKSPDKAHLNLHINSLELGDSAVYFCASTSRDTIYGYTFGSGTRLTVV.

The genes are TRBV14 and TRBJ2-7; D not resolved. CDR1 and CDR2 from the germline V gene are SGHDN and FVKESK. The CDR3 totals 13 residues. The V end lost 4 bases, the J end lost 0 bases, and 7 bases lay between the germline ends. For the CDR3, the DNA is TGTGCCAGCAGCCGAGCCGTCTCCTACGAGCAGTACTTC. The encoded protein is CASSRAVSYEQYF.

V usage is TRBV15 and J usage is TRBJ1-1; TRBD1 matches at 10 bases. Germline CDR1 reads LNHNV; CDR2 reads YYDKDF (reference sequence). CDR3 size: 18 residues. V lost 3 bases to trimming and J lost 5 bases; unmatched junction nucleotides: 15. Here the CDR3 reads CATSSSRSGQGGVTEAFF. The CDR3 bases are TGTGCCACCAGCAGCTCCAGGTCCGGACAGGGGGGGGTTACTGAAGCTTTCTTT.

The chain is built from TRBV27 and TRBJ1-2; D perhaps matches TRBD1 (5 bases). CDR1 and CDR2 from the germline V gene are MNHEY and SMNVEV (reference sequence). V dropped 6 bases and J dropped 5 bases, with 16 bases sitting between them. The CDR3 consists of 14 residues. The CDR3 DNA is TGTGCCAGCAGCTTAGCGCAGGGAGTGTATGGCTACACCTTC. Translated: CASSLAQGVYGYTF.

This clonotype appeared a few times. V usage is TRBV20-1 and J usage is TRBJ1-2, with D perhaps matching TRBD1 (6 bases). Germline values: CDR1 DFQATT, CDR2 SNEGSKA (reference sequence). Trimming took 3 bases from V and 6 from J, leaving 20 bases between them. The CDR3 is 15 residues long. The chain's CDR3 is CSASQARGSKHGYTF. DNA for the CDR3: TGCAGTGCTAGCCAGGCCAGGGGCTCCAAGCATGGCTACACCTTC.

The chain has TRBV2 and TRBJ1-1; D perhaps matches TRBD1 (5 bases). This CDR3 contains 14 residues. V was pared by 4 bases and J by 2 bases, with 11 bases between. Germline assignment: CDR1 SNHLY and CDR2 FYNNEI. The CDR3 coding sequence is TGTGCCAGCAGTGGGGACGGAACAAACACTGAAGCTTTCTTT. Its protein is CASSGDGTNTEAFF.